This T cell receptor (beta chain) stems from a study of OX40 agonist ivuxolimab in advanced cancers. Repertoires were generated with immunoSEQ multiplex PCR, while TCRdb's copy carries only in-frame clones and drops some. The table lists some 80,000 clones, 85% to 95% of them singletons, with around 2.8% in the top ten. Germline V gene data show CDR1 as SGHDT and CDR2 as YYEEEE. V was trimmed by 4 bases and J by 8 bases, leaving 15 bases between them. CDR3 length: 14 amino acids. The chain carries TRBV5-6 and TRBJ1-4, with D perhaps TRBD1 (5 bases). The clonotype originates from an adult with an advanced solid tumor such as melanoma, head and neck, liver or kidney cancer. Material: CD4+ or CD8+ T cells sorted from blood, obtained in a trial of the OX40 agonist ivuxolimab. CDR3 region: CASSPGKGREKLFF. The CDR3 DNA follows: TGTGCCAGCAGCCCCGGGAAGGGGAGGGAAAAACTGTTTTTT.